This record looks at one TCR beta chain sequence and its context. Its antigen is currently unknown. This may be a read error, as it is one base from a much larger clone. Researchers amplified the TCR beta CDR3 regions from RNA transcripts. The TCR CDR3 was amplified in a first-round RT-PCR using the HTBI primer set. From the multiplex PCR reads, TCRdb called clonotypes with MiXCR, one entry per CDR3 protein. The sample lists some 490,000 distinct CDR3 sequences, 15% to 20% occurring once. The data belong to a study of T cells in Graves' hyperthyroidism and ophthalmopathy. Study-wide points: It was a median around seven months before onset that the model predicted ophthalmopathy. Blood also held most thyroid clonotypes expanded beyond 0.001.

The PBMCs studied were ones that came from about 9.9 ml fresh peripheral blood. This TCR was recovered from a woman in her twenties or thirties with Graves' ophthalmopathy. The sequenced sample consisted of blood.

The CDR3 nucleotides read TGTGCCTGGAGTGTACCCAGCTACGACCAGTACTTC. It is translated as CAWSVPSYDQYF. The V call is TRBV30, the J call TRBJ2-5; D gene unclear. The germline CDR1 and CDR2 sequences are GTSNPN and SVGIG (reference sequence). There are 12 residues in the CDR3. V lost 0 bases and J 10 bases, leaving 12 bases between the germline ends. Complete variable domain (other parts from reference TRBV30 and TRBJ2-5): SQTIHQWPATLVQPVGSPLSLECTVEGTSNPNLYWYRQAAGRGLQLLFYSVGIGQISSEVPQNLSASRPQDRQFILSSKKLLLSDSGFYLCAWSVPSYDQYFGPGTRLLVL.